This TCR beta chain originates from a study of cytomegalovirus exposure and HLA in healthy donors. CDR3 length: 15 residues. Trimming cost V 4 bases and J 1 base, with 13 bases left between them. In germline, CDR1 is LGHNA, CDR2 YNFKEQ. PCR amplification relied on 60 Vbeta primers (plus 13 Jbeta primers). TCRdb keeps only in-frame clones here, not all; method: immunoSEQ multiplex PCR. Here the sample spans 100,000 to 150,000 clones, 80% being singletons. Material for sequencing was PBMCs. This chain uses TRBV4-2 with TRBJ1-2; D is unclear. This clonotype was obtained from a man aged 30 to 39 in good health and CMV-seronegative. In DNA, the CDR3 is TGTGCCAGCAGCCCAAGAAGTAACAGTAACTATGGCTACACCTTC. Its translation is CASSPRSNSNYGYTF.